This T cell receptor (beta chain) appears in the sequencing data of a study of Graves' ophthalmopathy and Graves' hyperthyroidism. Across the whole study: The blood sample was drawn at first diagnosis and before any treatment.

Study-level findings and limits: Discrimination between ophthalmopathy and stable hyperthyroidism by a 13-signature model showed 85% to 90% sensitivity and 65% to 84% specificity.

RNA transcripts yielded amplified TCR beta CDR3 regions. HTBI primers served in a first-round RT-PCR, which a second-round multiplex PCR followed. Via MiXCR, TCRdb re-called the multiplex PCR reads, giving one row per CDR3 protein. The data show about 400,000 distinct CDR3 sequences, around 19% seen once. This clonotype was recorded many times. What it recognizes is unknown. With a duration under 3 months, ophthalmopathy in the donors showed moderate-to-severe activity, CAS ≥3 and NOSPECS ≥4. Additional autoimmune diseases, uncontrolled infections, pregnancy or lactation disqualified patients. The origin of this receptor is a young woman with Graves' ophthalmopathy. The sequencing sample was made of peripheral blood.

CDR3 coding DNA: TGCGCCAGCAGCGACAGGGGGAACACCGGGGAGCTGTTTTTT. Residues: CASSDRGNTGELFF. The V and J genes are TRBV4-1 and TRBJ2-2; 8 bases fit TRBD1. V lost 5 bases and J lost 1; bases outside the gene matches: 0. The length of the CDR3 is 14 residues. Germline CDR1 reads MGHRA; CDR2 reads YSYEKL.